These 26 T cell receptor beta chains were sequenced from one sample in a study of blood T cells in healthy people across ages. A second PCR of roughly 7 to 11 cycles used a sample-barcoded 5' primer and a J-beta primer mix. TCRdb independently ran MiXCR on the 5' RACE reads; one entry per CDR3 protein. The table shows about 1.8 million distinct CDR3 sequences, with approximately 50% occurring only once. Sequenced input: blood. These receptors were taken from a woman in her 40s in good health.

This chain joins TRBV7-2 and TRBJ2-7; 12 bases map to TRBD2. Losses at the gene ends were 5 bases for V and 0 bases for J; bases not matched to a gene: 17. Germline CDR1 SGHTA, CDR2 FQGNSA. The CDR3 spans 20 residues. The CDR3 loop is CASSPLYRSGLAGLSYEQYF. CDR3 bases: TGTGCCAGCAGCCCTCTTTATAGATCTGGACTAGCGGGGCTCTCCTACGAGCAGTACTTC. The complete variable domain, with remaining parts taken from reference TRBV7-2 and TRBJ2-7, reads GAGVSQSPSNKVTEKGKDVELRCDPISGHTALYWYRQSLGQGLEFLIYFQGNSAPDKSGLPSDRFSAERTGGSVSTLTIQRTQQEDSAVYLCASSPLYRSGLAGLSYEQYFGPGTRLTVT.

J is TRBJ2-5 and V is TRBV7-9; D may be TRBD1 (6 bases). CDR3 length: 13 residues. Germline CDR1 and CDR2: SEHNR and FQNEAQ (reference sequence). Trimming stripped 5 bases from V and 6 bases from J, with 13 bases between. CDR3 DNA: TGTGCCAGCAGCAAACCGGGACAACAGACCCAGTACTTC. As protein: CASSKPGQQTQYF.

The CDR3 coding sequence is TGTGCCACCAGCAGCCCCGCGAGTGGTCCGAGCAATCAGCCCCAGCATTTT. This translates into CATSSPASGPSNQPQHF. The rearrangement uses TRBV15 and TRBJ1-5; D unresolved. Trimming removed 3 bases from V and 1 base from J, with 16 bases in between. The V gene's germline CDR1 is LNHNV and CDR2 YYDKDF (reference sequence). The CDR3 runs 17 residues.

This clonotype occurred a few times. This chain uses TRBV12-3 or TRBV12-4 with TRBJ2-4, with 7 bases fitting TRBD2. The length of the CDR3 is 14 residues. V lost 7 bases, J lost 2 bases, and 5 bases stayed unmatched. The CDR3 reads CASTSGGSKNIQYF. In DNA, the CDR3 is TGTGCCAGCACCTCCGGGGGGTCCAAAAACATTCAGTACTTC.

The chain links TRBV4-2 to TRBJ2-5; possible D gene TRBD2, 6 bases. The V gene lost 6 bases and the J gene lost 13 bases, with 21 bases spanning the gap. CDR1 LGHNA and CDR2 YNFKEQ come from the germline V gene. This CDR3 contains 13 residues. CDR3 coding DNA: TGTGCCAGCAGTCGAGGGACTTTCAAGGACCTGTACTTC. This translates into CASSRGTFKDLYF.

This chain links TRBV12-3 or TRBV12-4 with TRBJ1-6, with D hard to call. The V and J ends lost 6 bases and 7 bases respectively, with 13 bases between them. The CDR3 sequence is 14 residues long. This chain's CDR3 is CASRRLLQNSPLHF. CDR3 nucleotide sequence: TGTGCCAGCAGGAGATTACTGCAGAATTCACCCCTCCACTTT.

This clonotype was counted between two and nine times. The CDR3 protein is CASSQETHRDTQYF. The CDR3 DNA follows: TGCGCCAGCAGCCAAGAAACGCATAGGGATACGCAGTATTTT. The chain employs TRBV4-3 and TRBJ2-3; D is uncertain. V dropped 0 bases and J dropped 6 bases, with 10 bases sitting between them. The germline V gene has CDR1 LGHNA and CDR2 YSLEER. The CDR3 is 14 residues long.

The V and J genes are TRBV6-5 and TRBJ1-2; no reliable D call. CDR3 length equals 15 residues. With 6 bases removed from V and 3 bases from J, the gap between germline ends came to 17 bases. The germline gives CDR1 MNHEY, CDR2 SVGAGI. As DNA, the CDR3 is TGTGCCAGCAGGCCGGACGTCGACGGACACTATGGCTACACCTTC. Protein product: CASRPDVDGHYGYTF.

This clonotype was counted only a few times. The chain employs TRBV7-8 and TRBJ2-1; 9 bases agree with TRBD1. Germline loops: CDR1 SGHVS, CDR2 FQNEAQ. This CDR3 is 13 amino acids long. V shed 5 bases, J shed 10 bases, and the junction held 6 bases outside the gene matches. CDR3 DNA: TGTGCCAGCAGCAGAGACAGGGGGGGAGAGCAGTTCTTC. Its protein is CASSRDRGGEQFF. The full variable domain, rest sourced from reference TRBV7-8 and TRBJ2-1, is GAGVSQSPRYKVAKRGQDVALRCDPISGHVSLFWYQQALGQGPEFLTYFQNEAQLDKSGLPSDRFFAERPEGSVSTLKIQRTQQEDSAVYLCASSRDRGGEQFFGPGTRLTVL.

V usage is TRBV3-1 and J usage is TRBJ2-1; D is uncertain. This CDR3 region has 15 residues. Germline loops: CDR1 LGHDT, CDR2 YNNKEL (reference sequence). V lost 4 bases, J lost 8 bases, and 18 bases lay in between. The CDR3 DNA reads TGTGCCAGCAGCCGGCAAGTAGCCGCTCTTCATGAGCAGTTCTTC. It translates to CASSRQVAALHEQFF.

As DNA, the CDR3 is TGTGCCAGCAGACAAGCGGGGGGGCAGGAGACCCAGTACTTC. Residues: CASRQAGGQETQYF. This rearrangement joins TRBV6-5 to TRBJ2-7; 10 bases fit TRBD2. The J call is in doubt because the DNA end fits TRBJ2-5 better. CDR3 length equals 14 residues. Germline lookup yields CDR1 MNHEY and CDR2 SVGAGI.

This clonotype has just one count. V is TRBV6-1 and J is TRBJ2-7; D may be TRBD1 (7 bases). The V and J ends lost 7 bases and 3 bases respectively, with 16 bases between them. CDR1 is MNHNS, CDR2 SASEGT, per germline. The CDR3 is 14 amino acids. The CDR3: CASTLQGGLYEQYF. The DNA for the CDR3 is TGTGCCAGCACTCTGCAGGGGGGACTCTACGAGCAGTACTTC.

To note about this clonotype: One end of the junction is discordant with germline, which a read error may explain. V is TRBV7-8 and J is TRBJ2-6; D gene ambiguous. This CDR3 has 16 residues. The germline V gene has CDR1 SGHVS and CDR2 FQNEAQ. DNA of the CDR3: TGTGCCAGCAGCTTATATAAGTACTCTGGGACCAACGTCCTGACTTTC. It codes for CASSLYKYSGTNVLTF.

V usage is TRBV7-9 and J usage is TRBJ2-5; TRBD1 aligns across 7 bases. The V and J ends lost 5 bases and 0 bases, in that order; junction bases with no gene match: 18. The CDR3 consists of 19 residues. Germline V CDR1 and CDR2: SEHNR, FQNEAQ (reference sequence). The chain's CDR3 is CASSHRAVRDSYNQETQYF. DNA of the CDR3: TGTGCCAGCAGCCACAGGGCCGTCCGGGACAGCTATAACCAAGAGACCCAGTACTTC.

This chain joins TRBV5-1 and TRBJ1-2, with 7 bases aligning to TRBD1. In germline, CDR1 is SGHRS, CDR2 YFSETQ. The CDR3 contains 15 residues. Trimming removed 1 base from V and 1 base from J; junction bases left unmatched: 4. As DNA, the CDR3 is TGCGCCAGCAGCTTGTGGGACAGCGTTAACTATGGCTACACCTTC. Amino acids: CASSLWDSVNYGYTF.

This sequence joins TRBV6-5 and TRBJ2-5; 7 nucleotides agree with TRBD1. V trimming: 5 bases; J trimming: 11 bases; junction bases outside the gene matches: 14. Germline values: CDR1 MNHEY, CDR2 SVGAGI. CDR3 length: 14 amino acids. The CDR3 is CASSGTALNLWQYF. In DNA form, the CDR3 reads TGTGCCAGCAGTGGGACAGCCTTGAATTTGTGGCAGTACTTC.

This chain joins TRBV6-2 or TRBV6-3 and TRBJ2-7; no clear D. The CDR3 consists of 15 residues. Germline CDR1 is MNHEY and CDR2 is SVGEGT. The ends were cut back, 5 bases at V and 1 base at J, with 15 bases in the middle. The CDR3 spells CASSRSGSRSYEQYF. CDR3 bases: TGTGCCAGCAGTCGATCCGGGTCTCGTTCCTACGAGCAGTACTTC.

This clonotype came up a few times. The chain employs TRBV2 and TRBJ2-5; possibly TRBD1 for D (5 bases). From germline, CDR1 is SNHLY and CDR2 FYNNEI. This CDR3 is 13 amino acids long. V lost 6 bases, J lost 4 bases, and 12 bases lay in between. As DNA, the CDR3 is TGTGCCAGCAGAGGGGATTGGGCAGAGACCCAGTACTTC. This encodes CASRGDWAETQYF.

V is TRBV28 and J is TRBJ1-5; D is uncertain. Trimming cost V 4 bases and J 6 bases, with 7 bases left between them. Germline CDR1 and CDR2: MDHEN and SYDVKM. This CDR3 contains 12 residues. This CDR3 is CASSSDIQPQHF. The CDR3 DNA follows: TGTGCCAGCAGTTCAGACATTCAGCCCCAGCATTTT.

This clonotype has at least ten counts. The rearrangement joins TRBV20-1 to TRBJ1-1, with D unclear. Germline CDR1 is DFQATT and CDR2 is SNEGSKA (reference sequence). The CDR3 contains 10 residues. Trimming took off 5 bases at V and 4 bases at J, with 5 bases between the two ends. CDR3 in DNA: TGCAGTGCTCGGGGCACTGAAGCTTTCTTT. Residues: CSARGTEAFF.

The rearrangement uses TRBV11-2 and TRBJ2-7; D might be TRBD1 (6 bases). Germline CDR1 reads SGHAT; CDR2 reads FQNNGV. Trimming took off 5 bases at V and 2 bases at J, with 19 bases between the two ends. This CDR3 is 16 amino acids long. Here the CDR3 DNA reads TGTGCCAGCAGCCTAGTAGTCCAGGGGCCGGCCTACGAGCAGTACTTC. Protein product: CASSLVVQGPAYEQYF.

This clonotype was recorded a few times. The chain uses TRBV7-2 and TRBJ2-7, with D unresolved. The germline gives CDR1 SGHTA, CDR2 FQGNSA. This CDR3 is built from 15 residues. V was clipped by 1 base and J by 2 bases, with 12 bases between them. The CDR3 loop is CASSLEESSTYEQYF. As DNA, the CDR3 is TGTGCCAGCAGCTTAGAGGAGTCGAGTACCTACGAGCAGTACTTC.

This clonotype was recorded many times. The chain combines TRBV12-3 or TRBV12-4 with TRBJ2-5; D is uncertain. The CDR3 has 13 amino acids. The V end lost 4 bases, the J end lost 3 bases, and 9 bases lay between the germline ends. The CDR3 reads CASSSFGEETQYF. CDR3 nucleotide sequence: TGTGCCAGCAGTTCTTTTGGGGAAGAGACCCAGTACTTC.

This clonotype was found a few times. The chain joins TRBV27 to TRBJ1-4; D might be TRBD1 (6 bases). V was shortened by 5 bases and J by 3 bases, with 16 bases between the two germline ends. CDR1 and CDR2 from the germline V gene are MNHEY and SMNVEV (reference sequence). The CDR3 has 16 amino acids. CDR3 coding DNA: TGTGCCAGCAGTCTTACCCGACAGGCTCCTAATGAAAAACTGTTTTTT. This gives the protein CASSLTRQAPNEKLFF.

The chain carries TRBV20-1 and TRBJ2-1; no clear D gene. Deletions cut 6 bases from V and 7 bases from J, with 19 bases between. Germline CDR1 and CDR2: DFQATT and SNEGSKA (reference sequence). The CDR3 loop spans 14 amino acids. CDR3 loop: CSALYVGGRNEQFF. Written as DNA, the CDR3 is TGCAGTGCCCTTTACGTCGGTGGCCGTAATGAGCAGTTCTTC.

The chain recombines TRBV7-2 with TRBJ2-7, with D perhaps TRBD2 (5 bases). V lost 5 bases and J 4 bases, leaving 15 bases between the germline ends. CDR1 and CDR2 (germline): SGHTA, FQGNSA. The length of the CDR3 is 14 residues. This CDR3 reads CASSPSRSLYEQYF. The CDR3 DNA is TGTGCCAGCAGCCCTAGCAGGTCGTTGTACGAGCAGTACTTC. Complete variable domain (other parts from reference TRBV7-2 and TRBJ2-7): GAGVSQSPSNKVTEKGKDVELRCDPISGHTALYWYRQSLGQGLEFLIYFQGNSAPDKSGLPSDRFSAERTGGSVSTLTIQRTQQEDSAVYLCASSPSRSLYEQYFGPGTRLTVT.